This TCR beta chain derives from a study of blood T cell repertoires in COVID-19. Study as a whole: Some COVID-19 samples were acute and others convalescent; all came from the United States, Italy and Spain. The cDNA or gDNA used as material had been derived from T cells, B-cell-depleted T cells, or PBMCs.

Original methodology: Using reference gene primer amplification, nucleated cell counts were estimated. Here immunoSEQ multiplex PCR was the method, and the copy in TCRdb shows in-frame clones only, minus some. V and J calls and clone size are as listed in that table; D and trimming were resolved from the DNA. The table shows about 87,000 clones, with around four fifths occurring only once. The ends were cut back, 4 bases at V and 0 bases at J, with 7 bases in the middle. CDR1 is ENHRY and CDR2 is SYGVKD in the germline V gene. The CDR3 runs to 13 residues. The V and J genes are TRBV10-3 and TRBJ2-7; no definite D call. This clonotype originated in a woman in her 70s with acute or convalescent COVID-19. The sequencing sample was made of peripheral blood. CDR3 loop: CAISVGGSYEQYF. CDR3 DNA: TGTGCCATCAGTGTAGGCGGCTCCTACGAGCAGTACTTC.